This T cell receptor beta chain was identified during a study of CD8+ T cells in alopecia areata (dated by TCRdb to 2016 to 2018). Describing the broader study: High-throughput TCRbeta sequencing was used to examine T cell clonal expansion in alopecia areata in both the C3H/HeJ mouse model and human patients. On the human side, TCRbeta sequencing was run on scalp tissue and on sorted CD4+ and CD8+ peripheral blood T cells from healthy controls and from alopecia areata patients with either patchy or totalis/universalis disease. Scalp clonality was compared among normal scalp (n=4), patchy alopecia areata scalp (n=8), and alopecia totalis/universalis scalp (n=8). RNA came from the PAXgene miRNA kit for fixed scalp, the miRNeasy kit for PBMCs, and the RNeasy kit for mouse skin. immunoSEQ multiplex PCR using 35 Vbeta forward primers and 13 Jbeta reverse primers was used to amplify TCRbeta CDR3 regions. What the research found in general, with its limitations: Scalp TCR repertoire analysis is complicated because resident alphabeta T cells in normal human skin are also sequenced, whereas mouse skin is dominated by gammadelta T cells. Shared TCR sequences between patients were less evident than in mice, which may be partly attributable to HLA diversity in the patient population. Compared with normal scalp, lesional scalp, particularly in alopecia totalis/universalis, had higher clonality and more expanded CD8+ clones, which suggests antigenic drive.

In a handful of patients from the biomarker study, an additional sort separated CD25+CD127- cells out of the CD4+ cells. Lesional scalp punch biopsies and peripheral blood were obtained from alopecia areata patients. PBMCs were isolated by density centrifugation and stained for CD3, CD4 and CD8, after which CD4+ and CD8+ T cells were sorted on a FACSAria. Untreated alopecia areata patients were recruited as part of a multicenter biomarker study. Library preparation was by the immunoSEQ multiplex PCR assay. RNA was extracted from all samples and reverse transcribed into cDNA, which served as template for TCR sequencing. SuperScript III was used to make first-strand cDNA, primed with a 2:1 mix of oligo-dT and random hexamers. A synthetic immune receptor repertoire was used to assess amplification bias, and residual bias was removed computationally. The authors processed their data as follows. After raw reads were preprocessed to remove errors, the CDR3 was defined following IMGT conventions as running from the conserved cysteine to phenylalanine. Clonality was computed by normalizing Shannon entropy by log2 of the number of productive unique TCRs and subtracting the result from 1. Scalp TCRbeta sequences were cross-referenced with sorted blood CD4 and CD8 repertoires so that the CD4 or CD8 identity of scalp clones could be inferred. TCRdb retrieved this table from immuneACCESS and kept in-frame rearrangements only. Not all clones are present; in checked studies, unresolved V genes account for under half, and no reason is known for the remainder. The DNA was the basis for D and trimming; V, J and clone size are from that table. In this sample the table shows approximately 40,000 clones, 45% to 55% of which occur a single time. Under 2% of the sample belongs to the ten largest clones.

As regards this clone: Its antigen is not yet known. The record has no base qualities; no much larger clone is one base away.

CDR1 and CDR2, per the germline V gene, are MGHDK and SYGVNS. Clipping removes 5 bases from V and 3 bases from J, with 5 as the unmatched junction base count. Its CDR3 holds 15 amino acids, cysteine through phenylalanine. CDR3 DNA is the only sequence kept; it has 45 bases, read in frame from the first base. The sequence joins TRBV25-1 to TRBJ2-3, and TRBD2 matches 10 of the central bases. The clonotype originates from a human donor with alopecia areata. The sequencing sample was made of CD4+ Tregs sorted from blood. For the CDR3, the sequence is CASSIAGGRTDTQYF. The sequenced DNA is TGTGCCAGCAGTATAGCGGGGGGCCGGACAGATACGCAGTATTTT.